This T cell receptor beta chain was sequenced for a study of T cell responses to AZD1222 COVID-19 vaccine. This clone came up once. CDR3 length: 15 residues. Germline V gene lookup returns CDR1 MNHEY and CDR2 SMNVEV (reference sequence). J gave up 0 bases and V 6 bases, and 7 bases lay outside the gene matches. Using immunoSEQ multiplex PCR, the repertoire was profiled, and TCRdb retains in-frame clones only, with some absent. Among some 100,000 clones listed, less than 90% were seen once. Source: peripheral blood, taken on day 0 of AZD1222 vaccination. The chain employs TRBV27 and TRBJ1-1, with 7 bases aligning to TRBD1. The sequence derives from an adult in good health. The CDR3 region has the DNA TGTGCCAGCAGACTGACAGGGACTATGAACACTGAAGCTTTCTTT. Amino acid sequence: CASRLTGTMNTEAFF.